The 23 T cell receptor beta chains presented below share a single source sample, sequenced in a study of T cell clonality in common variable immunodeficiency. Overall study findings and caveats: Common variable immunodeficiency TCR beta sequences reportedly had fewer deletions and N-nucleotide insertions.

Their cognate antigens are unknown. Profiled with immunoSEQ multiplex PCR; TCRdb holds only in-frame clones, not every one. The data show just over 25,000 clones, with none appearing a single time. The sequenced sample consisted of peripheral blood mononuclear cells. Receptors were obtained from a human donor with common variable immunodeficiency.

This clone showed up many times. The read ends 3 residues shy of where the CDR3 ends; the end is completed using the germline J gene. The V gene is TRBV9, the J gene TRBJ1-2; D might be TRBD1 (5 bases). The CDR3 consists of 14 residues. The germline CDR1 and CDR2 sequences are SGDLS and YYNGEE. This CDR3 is CASSVGTKLGGYTF. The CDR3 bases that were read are TGTGCCAGCAGCGTAGGGACAAAATTGGGCGGC.

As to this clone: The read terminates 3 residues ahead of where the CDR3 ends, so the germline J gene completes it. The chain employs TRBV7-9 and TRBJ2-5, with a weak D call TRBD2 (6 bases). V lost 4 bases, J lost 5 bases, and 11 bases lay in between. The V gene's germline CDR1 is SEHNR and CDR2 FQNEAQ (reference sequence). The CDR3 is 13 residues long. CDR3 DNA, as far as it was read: TGTGCCAGCAGCTCGGGGGACTGGGAGACC. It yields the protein CASSSGDWET. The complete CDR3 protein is CASSSGDWETQYF. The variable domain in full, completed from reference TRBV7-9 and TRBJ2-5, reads DTGVSQNPRHKITKRGQNVTFRCDPISEHNRLYWYRQTLGQGPEFLTYFQNEAQLEKSRLLSDRFSAERPKGSFSTLEIQRTEQGDSAMYLCASSSGDWETQYFGPGTRLLVL.

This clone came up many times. CDR3 bases read: TGTGCCAGCTCACCGGACGTTGCGGGTTCTGGAAACACC. This encodes CASSPDVAGSGNT. The CDR3 reads in full as CASSPDVAGSGNTIYF. This chain links TRBV18 with TRBJ1-3; the D is unclear. The read is 3 residues too short to cover the CDR3 end, so that end is filled in from the germline J gene. V was cut by 3 bases and J by 1 base, with 13 bases left in between. This CDR3 comprises 16 residues. Germline V gene lookup returns CDR1 KGHSH and CDR2 LQKENI.

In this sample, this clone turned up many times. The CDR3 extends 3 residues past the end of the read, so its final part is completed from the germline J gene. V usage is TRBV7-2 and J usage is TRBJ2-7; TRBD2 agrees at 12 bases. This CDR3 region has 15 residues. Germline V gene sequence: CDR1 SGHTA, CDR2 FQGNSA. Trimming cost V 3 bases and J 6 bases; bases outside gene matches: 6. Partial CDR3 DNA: TGTGCCAGCAGCTTCGCTAGCGGGGGGGCCTCCGAG. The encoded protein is CASSFASGGASE. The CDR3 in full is CASSFASGGASEQYF.

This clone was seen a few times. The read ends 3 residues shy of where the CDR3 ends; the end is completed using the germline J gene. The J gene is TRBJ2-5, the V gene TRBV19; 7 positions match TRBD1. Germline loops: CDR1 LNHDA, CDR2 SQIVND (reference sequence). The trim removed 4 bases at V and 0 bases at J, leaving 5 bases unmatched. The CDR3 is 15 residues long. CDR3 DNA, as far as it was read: TGTGCCAGTAGTAAAGGGACAGTATACCAAGAGACC. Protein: CASSKGTVYQET. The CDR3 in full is CASSKGTVYQETQYF.

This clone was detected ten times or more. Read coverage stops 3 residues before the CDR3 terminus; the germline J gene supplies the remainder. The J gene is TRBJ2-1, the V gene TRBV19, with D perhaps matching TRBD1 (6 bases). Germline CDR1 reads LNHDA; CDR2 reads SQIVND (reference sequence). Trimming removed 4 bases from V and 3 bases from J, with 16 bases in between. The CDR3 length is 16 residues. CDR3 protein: CASSNHRDRHYNEQFF. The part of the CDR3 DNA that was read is TGTGCCAGTAGTAACCACAGGGATAGACACTACAATGAG.

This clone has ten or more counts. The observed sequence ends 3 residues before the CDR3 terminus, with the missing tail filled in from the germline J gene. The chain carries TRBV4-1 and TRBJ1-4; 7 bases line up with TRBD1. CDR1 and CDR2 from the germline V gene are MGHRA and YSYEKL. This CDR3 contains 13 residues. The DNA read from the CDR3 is TGCGCCAGCAGCCAAGACCGCGACAGGGTA. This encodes CASSQDRDRV. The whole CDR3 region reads CASSQDRDRVLFF.

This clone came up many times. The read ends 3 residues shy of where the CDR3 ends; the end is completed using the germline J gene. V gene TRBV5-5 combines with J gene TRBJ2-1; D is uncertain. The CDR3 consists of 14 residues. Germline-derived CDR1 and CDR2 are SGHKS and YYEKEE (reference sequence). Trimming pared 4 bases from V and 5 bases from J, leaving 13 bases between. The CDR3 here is CASSGRERDNEQFF. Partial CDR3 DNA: TGTGCCAGCAGCGGAAGAGAGCGAGACAATGAG.

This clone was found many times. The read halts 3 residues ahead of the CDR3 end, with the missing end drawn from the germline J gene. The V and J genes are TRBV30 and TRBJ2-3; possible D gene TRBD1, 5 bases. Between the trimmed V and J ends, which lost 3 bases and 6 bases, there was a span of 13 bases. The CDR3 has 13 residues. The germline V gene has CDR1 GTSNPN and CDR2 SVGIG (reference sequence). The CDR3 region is CAWRGSGPDTQYF. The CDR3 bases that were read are TGTGCCTGGAGAGGCTCAGGGCCCGATACG. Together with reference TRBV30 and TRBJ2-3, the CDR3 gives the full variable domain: SQTIHQWPATLVQPVGSPLSLECTVEGTSNPNLYWYRQAAGRGLQLLFYSVGIGQISSEVPQNLSASRPQDRQFILSSKKLLLSDSGFYLCAWRGSGPDTQYFGPGTRLTVL.

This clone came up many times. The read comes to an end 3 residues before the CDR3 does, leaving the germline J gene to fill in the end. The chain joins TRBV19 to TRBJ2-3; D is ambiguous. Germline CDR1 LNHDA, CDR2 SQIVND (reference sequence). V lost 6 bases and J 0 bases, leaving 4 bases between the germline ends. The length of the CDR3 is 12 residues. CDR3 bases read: TGTGCCAGTAGAGCTAGCACAGATACG. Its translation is CASRASTDT. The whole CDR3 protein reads CASRASTDTQYF.

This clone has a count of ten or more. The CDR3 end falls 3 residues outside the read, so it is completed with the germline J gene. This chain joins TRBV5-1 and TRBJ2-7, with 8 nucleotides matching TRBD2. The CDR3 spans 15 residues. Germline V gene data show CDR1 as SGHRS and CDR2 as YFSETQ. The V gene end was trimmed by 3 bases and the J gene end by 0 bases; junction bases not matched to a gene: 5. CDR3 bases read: TGCGCCAGCAGCTACGGCGGGGGGCGCTCCTACGAG. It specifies CASSYGGGRSYE. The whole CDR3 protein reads CASSYGGGRSYEQYF. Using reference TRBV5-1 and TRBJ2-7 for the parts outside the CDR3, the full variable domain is KAGVTQTPRYLIKTRGQQVTLSCSPISGHRSVSWYQQTPGQGLQFLFEYFSETQRNKGNFPGRFSGRQFSNSRSEMNVSTLELGDSALYLCASSYGGGRSYEQYFGPGTRLTVT.

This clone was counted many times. This CDR3 is CSAFPGLAIYEQYF. The CDR3 DNA, read in part, is TGCAGTGCCTTCCCGGGACTAGCTATTTACGAG. This chain joins TRBV20-1 and TRBJ2-7, with TRBD2 matching over 9 bases. Read sequence stops 3 residues before the CDR3 end, and the germline J gene provides the missing end. CDR1 is DFQATT, CDR2 SNEGSKA, per germline (reference sequence). V shed 6 bases and J 4 bases; nucleotides not matched to a gene: 10. There are 14 residues in the CDR3.

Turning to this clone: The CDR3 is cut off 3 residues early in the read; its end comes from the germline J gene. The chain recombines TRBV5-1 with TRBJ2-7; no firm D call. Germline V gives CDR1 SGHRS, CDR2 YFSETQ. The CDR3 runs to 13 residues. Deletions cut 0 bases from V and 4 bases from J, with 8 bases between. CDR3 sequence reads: CASSLAGIYEQYF. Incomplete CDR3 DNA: TGCGCCAGCAGCTTGGCCGGTATTTACGAG.

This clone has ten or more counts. CDR3 DNA, as far as it was read: TGCAGTGCTAGGGCCCCGGGACTAGGTCTCTACAATGAG. It is translated as CSARAPGLGLYNE. The entire CDR3 is CSARAPGLGLYNEQFF. The chain is built from TRBV20-1 and TRBJ2-1; 8 positions match TRBD2. The DNA ends 3 residues before the CDR3 does, and the rest of the CDR3 is filled in from the germline J gene. This CDR3 comprises 16 residues. The J segment lost 3 bases and the V segment lost 3 bases, leaving 10 bases of the junction unmatched. Germline CDR1 DFQATT, CDR2 SNEGSKA (reference sequence).

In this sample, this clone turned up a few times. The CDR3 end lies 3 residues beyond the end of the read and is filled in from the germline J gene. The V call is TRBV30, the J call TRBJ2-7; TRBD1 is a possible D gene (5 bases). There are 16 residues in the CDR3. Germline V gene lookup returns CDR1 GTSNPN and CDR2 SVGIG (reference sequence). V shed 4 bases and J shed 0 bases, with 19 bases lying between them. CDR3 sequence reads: CAWTPRQGRISYEQYF. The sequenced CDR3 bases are TGTGCCTGGACTCCTAGGCAGGGAAGAATCTCCTACGAG. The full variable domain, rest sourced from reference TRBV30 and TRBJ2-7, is SQTIHQWPATLVQPVGSPLSLECTVEGTSNPNLYWYRQAAGRGLQLLFYSVGIGQISSEVPQNLSASRPQDRQFILSSKKLLLSDSGFYLCAWTPRQGRISYEQYFGPGTRLTVT.

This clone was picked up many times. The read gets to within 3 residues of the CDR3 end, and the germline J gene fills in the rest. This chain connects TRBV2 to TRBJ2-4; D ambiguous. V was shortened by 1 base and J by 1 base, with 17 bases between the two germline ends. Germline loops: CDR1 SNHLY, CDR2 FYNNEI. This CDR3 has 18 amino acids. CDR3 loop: CASSEDGWWITAKNIQYF. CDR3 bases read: TGTGCCAGCAGTGAAGACGGGTGGTGGATTACCGCCAAAAACATT.

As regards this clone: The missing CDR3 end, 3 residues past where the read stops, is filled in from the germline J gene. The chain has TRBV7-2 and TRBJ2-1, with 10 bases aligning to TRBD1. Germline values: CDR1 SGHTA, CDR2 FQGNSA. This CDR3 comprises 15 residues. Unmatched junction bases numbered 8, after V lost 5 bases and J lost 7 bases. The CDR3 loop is CASSLGRTGGNEQFF. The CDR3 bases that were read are TGTGCCAGCAGCCTGGGGCGGACAGGGGGAAATGAG.

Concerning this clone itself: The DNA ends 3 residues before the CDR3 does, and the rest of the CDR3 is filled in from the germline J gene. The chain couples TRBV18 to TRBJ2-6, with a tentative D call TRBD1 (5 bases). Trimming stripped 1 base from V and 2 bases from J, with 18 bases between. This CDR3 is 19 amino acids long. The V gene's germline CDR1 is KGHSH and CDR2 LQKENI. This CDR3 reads CASSPLRQWGGTGANVLTF. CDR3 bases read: TGTGCCAGCTCACCACTGCGGCAATGGGGCGGAACTGGGGCCAACGTC.

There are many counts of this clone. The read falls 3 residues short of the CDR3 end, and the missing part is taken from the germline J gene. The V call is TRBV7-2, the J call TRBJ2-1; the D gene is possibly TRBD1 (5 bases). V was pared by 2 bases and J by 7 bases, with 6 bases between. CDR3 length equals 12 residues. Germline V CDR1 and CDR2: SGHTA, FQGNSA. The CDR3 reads CASSLSGNEQFF. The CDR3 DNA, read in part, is TGTGCCAGCAGCTTATCAGGGAATGAG.

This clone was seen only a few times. The DNA read from the CDR3 is TGTGCCAGTGGGCAGCAAATA. Protein: CASGQQI. The complete CDR3 reads CASGQQILFF. V is TRBV2 and J is TRBJ1-4; D remains unclear. The CDR3 end lies 3 residues beyond the end of the read and is filled in from the germline J gene. From germline, CDR1 is SNHLY and CDR2 FYNNEI. The CDR3 consists of 10 residues.

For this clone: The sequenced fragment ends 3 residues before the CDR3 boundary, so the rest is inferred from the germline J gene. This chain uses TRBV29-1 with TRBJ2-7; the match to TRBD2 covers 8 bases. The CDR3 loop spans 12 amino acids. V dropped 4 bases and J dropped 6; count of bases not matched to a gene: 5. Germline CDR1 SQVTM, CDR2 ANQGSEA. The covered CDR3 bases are TGCAGCGTTGCGGGGGGGGTAATCGAG. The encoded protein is CSVAGGVIE. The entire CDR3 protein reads CSVAGGVIEQYF.

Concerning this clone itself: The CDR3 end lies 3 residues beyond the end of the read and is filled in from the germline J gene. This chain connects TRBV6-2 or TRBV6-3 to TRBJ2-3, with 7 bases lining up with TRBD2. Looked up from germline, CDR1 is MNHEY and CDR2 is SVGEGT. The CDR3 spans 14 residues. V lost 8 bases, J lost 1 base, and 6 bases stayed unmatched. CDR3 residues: CASGRDSGTDTQYF. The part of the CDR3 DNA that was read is TGTGCCAGCGGGAGGGACTCCGGCACAGATACG.

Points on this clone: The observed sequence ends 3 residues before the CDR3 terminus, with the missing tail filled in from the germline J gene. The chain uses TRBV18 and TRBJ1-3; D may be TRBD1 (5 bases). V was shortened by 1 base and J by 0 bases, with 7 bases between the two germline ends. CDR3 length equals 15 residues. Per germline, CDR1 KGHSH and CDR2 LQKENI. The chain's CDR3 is CASSPQRGSGNTIYF. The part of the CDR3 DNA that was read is TGTGCCAGCTCACCACAGAGGGGCTCTGGAAACACC.